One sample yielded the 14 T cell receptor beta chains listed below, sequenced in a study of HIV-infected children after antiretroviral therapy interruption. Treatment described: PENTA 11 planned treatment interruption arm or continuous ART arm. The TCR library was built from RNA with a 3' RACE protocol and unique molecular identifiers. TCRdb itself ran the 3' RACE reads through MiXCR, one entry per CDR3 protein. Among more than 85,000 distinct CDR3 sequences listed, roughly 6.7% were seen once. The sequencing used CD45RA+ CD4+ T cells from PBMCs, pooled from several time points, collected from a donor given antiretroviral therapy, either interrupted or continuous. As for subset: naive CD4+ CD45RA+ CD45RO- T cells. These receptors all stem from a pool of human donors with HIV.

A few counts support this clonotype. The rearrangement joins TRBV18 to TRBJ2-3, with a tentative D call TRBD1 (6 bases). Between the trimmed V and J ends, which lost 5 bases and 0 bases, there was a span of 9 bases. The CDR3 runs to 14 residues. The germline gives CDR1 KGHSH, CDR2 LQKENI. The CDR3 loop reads CASSTDRSTDTQYF. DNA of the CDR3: TGTGCCAGCTCAACCGACAGGAGCACAGATACGCAGTATTTT.

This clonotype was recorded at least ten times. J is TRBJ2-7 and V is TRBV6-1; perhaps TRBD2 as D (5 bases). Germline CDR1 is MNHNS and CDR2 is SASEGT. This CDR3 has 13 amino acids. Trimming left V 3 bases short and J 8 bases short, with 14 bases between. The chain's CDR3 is CASSDGTGYQQYF. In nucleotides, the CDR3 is TGTGCCAGCAGTGATGGAACGGGGTATCAGCAGTACTTC.

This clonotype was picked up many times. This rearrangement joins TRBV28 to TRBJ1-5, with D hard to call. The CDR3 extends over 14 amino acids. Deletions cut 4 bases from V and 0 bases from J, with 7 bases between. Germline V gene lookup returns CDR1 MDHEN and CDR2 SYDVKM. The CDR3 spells CASSSDISNQPQHF. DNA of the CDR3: TGTGCCAGCAGTTCTGACATTAGCAATCAGCCCCAGCATTTT.

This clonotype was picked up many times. For the CDR3, the DNA is TGTGCCAGCAGTTACTCGGCGAACACTGAAGCTTTCTTT. Residues: CASSYSANTEAFF. The chain links TRBV6-6 to TRBJ1-1, with D uncertain. The length of the CDR3 is 13 residues. Germline-derived CDR1 and CDR2 are MNHNY and SVGAGI (reference sequence). V gave up 0 bases and J gave up 1 base, with 3 bases separating them.

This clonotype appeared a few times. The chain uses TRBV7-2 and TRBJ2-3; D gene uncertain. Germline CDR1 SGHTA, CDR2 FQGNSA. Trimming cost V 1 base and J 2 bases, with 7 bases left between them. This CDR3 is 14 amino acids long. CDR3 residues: CASSLEYYTDTQYF. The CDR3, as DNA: TGTGCCAGCAGCTTAGAGTATTACACAGATACGCAGTATTTT.

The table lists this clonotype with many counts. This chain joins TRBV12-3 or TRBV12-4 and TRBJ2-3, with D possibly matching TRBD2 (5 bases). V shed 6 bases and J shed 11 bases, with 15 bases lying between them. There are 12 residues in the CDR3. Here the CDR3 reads CASSFRDILQYF. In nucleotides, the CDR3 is TGTGCCAGCAGCTTCCGGGATATATTGCAGTATTTT.

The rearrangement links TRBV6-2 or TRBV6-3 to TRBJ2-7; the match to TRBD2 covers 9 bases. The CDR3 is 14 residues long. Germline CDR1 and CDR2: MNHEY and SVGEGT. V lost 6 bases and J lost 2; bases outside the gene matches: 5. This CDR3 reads CASRPSGETYEQYF. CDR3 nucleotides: TGTGCCAGCAGACCTAGCGGGGAGACCTACGAGCAGTACTTC.

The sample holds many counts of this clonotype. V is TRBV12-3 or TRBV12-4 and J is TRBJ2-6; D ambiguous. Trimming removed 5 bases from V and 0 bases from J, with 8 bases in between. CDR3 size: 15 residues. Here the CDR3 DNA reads TGTGCCAGCAGTCCTGGAGTCTCTGGGGCCAACGTCCTGACTTTC. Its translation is CASSPGVSGANVLTF.

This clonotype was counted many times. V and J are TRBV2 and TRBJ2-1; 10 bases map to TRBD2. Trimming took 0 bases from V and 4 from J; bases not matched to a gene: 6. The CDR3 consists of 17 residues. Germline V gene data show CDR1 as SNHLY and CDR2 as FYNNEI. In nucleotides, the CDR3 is TGTGCCAGCAGTGAAGCTCGACTAGCGGGTAATTACAATGAGCAGTTCTTC. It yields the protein CASSEARLAGNYNEQFF.

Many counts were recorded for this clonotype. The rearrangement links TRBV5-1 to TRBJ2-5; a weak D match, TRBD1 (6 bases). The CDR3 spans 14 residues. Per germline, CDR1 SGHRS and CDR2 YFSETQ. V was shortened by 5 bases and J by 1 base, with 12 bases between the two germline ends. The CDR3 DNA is TGCGCCAGCAGAAGTACAGGGACCCAAGAGACCCAGTACTTC. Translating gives CASRSTGTQETQYF.

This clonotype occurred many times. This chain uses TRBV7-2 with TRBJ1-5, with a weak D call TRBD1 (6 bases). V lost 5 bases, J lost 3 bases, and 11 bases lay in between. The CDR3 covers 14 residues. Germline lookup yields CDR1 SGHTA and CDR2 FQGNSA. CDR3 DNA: TGTGCCAGCAGCCCCGACAGGTTCAATCAGCCCCAGCATTTT. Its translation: CASSPDRFNQPQHF.

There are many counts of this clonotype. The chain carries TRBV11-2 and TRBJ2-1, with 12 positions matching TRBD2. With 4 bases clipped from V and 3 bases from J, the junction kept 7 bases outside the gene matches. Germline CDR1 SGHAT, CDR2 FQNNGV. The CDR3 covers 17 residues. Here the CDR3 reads CASSSRLAGAHYNEQFF. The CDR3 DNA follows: TGTGCCAGCAGCTCCCGACTAGCGGGGGCCCACTACAATGAGCAGTTCTTC.

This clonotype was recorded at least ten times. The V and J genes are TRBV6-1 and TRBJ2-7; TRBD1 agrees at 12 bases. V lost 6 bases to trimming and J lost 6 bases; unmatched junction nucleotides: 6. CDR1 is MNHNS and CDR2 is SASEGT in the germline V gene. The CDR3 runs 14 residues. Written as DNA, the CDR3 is TGTGCCAGCAGGAAGGGACAGGGGGCCTCCGAGCAGTACTTC. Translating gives CASRKGQGASEQYF.

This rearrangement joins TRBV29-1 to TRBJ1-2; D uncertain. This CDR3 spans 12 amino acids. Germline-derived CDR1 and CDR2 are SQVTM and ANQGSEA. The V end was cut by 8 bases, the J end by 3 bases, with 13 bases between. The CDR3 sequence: CSPLGRDYGYTF. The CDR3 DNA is TGCAGCCCACTAGGGAGGGACTATGGCTACACCTTC.